This paragraph covers one TCR beta chain sequence. This receptor's antigen is unknown. No much larger clonotype is one base removed from it; base qualities were not supplied. The method was the immunoSEQ multiplex PCR assay. The source is immuneACCESS, and TCRdb retained only in-frame sequences with V and J called. Part of the clones is not carried over; for the studies checked, unresolved V genes explain less than half of this, and the remainder is unexplained. For this sample the table gives about 61,000 clones, of which roughly 92% were detected only once. The ten top clones hold roughly 2.6% of the sample. This sample was included in a study of T cell changes during pregnancy in multiple sclerosis (dated by TCRdb to between 2018 and 2021). With respect to the entire study: The study examined how the T cell repertoire changed over the course of pregnancy in women with multiple sclerosis.

The CDR3 covers 17 residues, taking in both the cysteine and the phenylalanine. Of all the DNA, just the CDR3 is kept, 51 bases in frame from base 1. Germline trimming amounts to 5 bases on V and 0 bases on J, with 11 as the count of junction bases outside the gene matches. CDR1 is given as SGHVS and CDR2 as FNYEAQ, both from the germline V gene. The sequences come from CD8+ T cells from peripheral blood mononuclear cells, collected in the third trimester of pregnancy. This clonotype was obtained from a female donor with multiple sclerosis, enrolled in a pregnancy study. The receptor chain draws on TRBV7-6 and TRBJ2-7, and 9 junction bases match TRBD2. This receptor carries the CDR3 CASSPLATSGFSYEQYF. The DNA is as follows: TGTGCCAGCAGCCCTCTTGCCACTAGCGGGTTCTCCTACGAGCAGTACTTC.